These 8 T cell receptor beta chains were sequenced from one sample in a study of blood T cell repertoires in COVID-19 (dated by TCRdb to 2018 to 2021). Libraries were built with the immunoSEQ multiplex PCR assay. Drawn from immuneACCESS, this table holds only the in-frame rearrangements with V and J called that TCRdb kept. Clones are partly lost; checked studies trace under half to an unresolved V gene and leave the rest unexplained. The sample records a few hundred thousand clones, 85% of which are singletons. The ten top clones hold 2% to 3% of the sample. The sequenced sample consisted of PBMCs or T cells enriched from blood (not recorded which). The receptors were gathered from a woman between 45 and 65 years old who had recovered from COVID-19.

The chain joins TRBV6-2 or TRBV6-3 to TRBJ2-3, with 8 bases aligning to TRBD2. The germline V gene has CDR1 MNHEY and CDR2 SVGEGT. Trimming at V came to 0 bases and at J to 4 bases, leaving 3 bases not matched to a gene. This CDR3 contains 15 residues. In DNA, the CDR3 is TGTGCCAGCAGTTACTCCCAGCGGGAGCCAGATACGCAGTATTTT. Protein product: CASSYSQREPDTQYF.

The chain joins TRBV11-2 to TRBJ2-1; a possible D gene is TRBD1 (5 bases). Germline V CDR1 and CDR2: SGHAT, FQNNGV. The CDR3 covers 13 residues. Trimming shortened V by 0 bases and J by 9 bases, and 9 bases separated the two germline ends. This chain's CDR3 is CASSLEGVFEQFF. CDR3 nucleotides: TGTGCCAGCAGCTTAGAAGGGGTCTTTGAGCAGTTCTTC.

V is TRBV11-3 and J is TRBJ2-3; D not resolved. Germline CDR1 and CDR2: SGHNT and YENEEA. The CDR3 runs 14 residues. Trimming shortened V by 0 bases and J by 2 bases, and 6 bases separated the two germline ends. CDR3 loop: CASSLEAATDTQYF. The CDR3 DNA sequence: TGTGCCAGCAGCTTAGAAGCTGCCACAGATACGCAGTATTTT.

This clone was seen once. The chain carries TRBV4-1 and TRBJ1-5, with D unclear. Per the germline V gene, CDR1 is MGHRA and CDR2 is YSYEKL. This CDR3 contains 16 residues. V lost 0 bases and J 2 bases, leaving 11 bases between the germline ends. The CDR3 DNA reads as TGCGCCAGCAGCCAAGATCGGACTATTGGCAATCAGCCCCAGCATTTT. Translated, it gives CASSQDRTIGNQPQHF.

J is TRBJ2-5 and V is TRBV5-1, with 11 positions matching TRBD2. The CDR3 totals 16 residues. J lost 5 bases, V lost 6 bases, and 12 bases had no gene match. Per the germline V gene, CDR1 is SGHRS and CDR2 is YFSETQ. The CDR3 coding sequence is TGCGCCAGCACCACTAGCGGGAGTTCCGGGGGTGAGACCCAGTACTTC. Encoded protein: CASTTSGSSGGETQYF.

About this clone: This sample also contains other DNA sequences that code for the same CDR3. V is TRBV4-2 and J is TRBJ2-5; 7 nucleotides align to TRBD2. Per germline, CDR1 LGHNA and CDR2 YNFKEQ. Unmatched junction bases numbered 5, after V lost 2 bases and J lost 5 bases. CDR3 size: 14 residues. CDR3 coding DNA: TGTGCCAGCAGCCAAAAGCGGGGCGGTGAGACCCAGTACTTC. Its translation is CASSQKRGGETQYF.

This chain uses TRBV7-9 with TRBJ2-7; TRBD1 matches at 7 bases. The CDR3 is 16 residues long. Germline lookup yields CDR1 SEHNR and CDR2 FQNEAQ (reference sequence). The junction had 6 bases not matched to a gene; V was cut back by 1 base and J by 0 bases. In nucleotides, the CDR3 is TGTGCCAGCAGCTTAGTAGGCCAGGGGGTCTCCTACGAGCAGTACTTC. Translated: CASSLVGQGVSYEQYF. The variable domain in full, with the rest retrieved from reference TRBV7-9 and TRBJ2-7, is DTGVSQNPRHKITKRGQNVTFRCDPISEHNRLYWYRQTLGQGPEFLTYFQNEAQLEKSRLLSDRFSAERPKGSFSTLEIQRTEQGDSAMYLCASSLVGQGVSYEQYFGPGTRLTVT.

The chain carries TRBV3-1 (or the pseudogene TRBV3-2) and TRBJ1-1; D uncertain. In germline, CDR1 is LGHDT, CDR2 YNNKEL (reference sequence). The CDR3 consists of 14 residues. Trimming removed 1 base at V and 3 bases at J, with 9 bases between. The CDR3 spells CASSQAWQDTEAFF. In nucleotides, the CDR3 is TGTGCCAGCAGCCAAGCGTGGCAGGACACTGAAGCTTTCTTT.